The 18 T cell receptor beta chains in this list originate from one sample, sequenced in a study of T cell responses to AZD1222 COVID-19 vaccine. Sequenced by immunoSEQ multiplex PCR; TCRdb stores in-frame clones only, minus some. The repertoire holds roughly 130,000 clones, just over 85% seen once, with 9.5% to 15% in the top ten. Sequenced here: peripheral blood, sampled on day 0 of AZD1222 vaccination. These receptors all stem from an adult in good health.

This chain joins TRBV9 and TRBJ2-7; 8 bases are a match to TRBD2. With 4 bases clipped from V and 2 bases from J, the junction kept 5 bases outside the gene matches. This CDR3 region has 14 residues. Germline loops: CDR1 SGDLS, CDR2 YYNGEE. In nucleotides, the CDR3 is TGTGCCAGCAGCCCCCGGGAGGGGGCCTACGAGCAGTACTTC. It encodes CASSPREGAYEQYF.

The genes are TRBV5-1 and TRBJ2-3; TRBD1 might be the D (6 bases). Germline V gene lookup returns CDR1 SGHRS and CDR2 YFSETQ. The CDR3 totals 12 residues. Trimming took off 3 bases at V and 6 bases at J, with 8 bases between the two ends. In DNA, the CDR3 is TGCGCCAGCAGCTCCCAGGGGGATACGCAGTATTTT. This translates into CASSSQGDTQYF.

The chain has TRBV5-5 and TRBJ1-2; tentative D call: TRBD1 (6 bases). In germline, CDR1 is SGHKS, CDR2 YYEKEE (reference sequence). The V end was cut by 4 bases, the J end by 8 bases, with 24 bases between. The CDR3 totals 16 residues. DNA of the CDR3: TGTGCCAGCAGCCTGGATGGGGCCACCCAGGGGCAGGGCTACACCTTC. Its translation is CASSLDGATQGQGYTF.

This rearrangement joins TRBV24-1 to TRBJ2-3; D call uncertain. Germline V lookup: CDR1 KGHDR, CDR2 SFDVKD. V dropped 4 bases and J dropped 7 bases, with 5 bases sitting between them. CDR3 size: 11 residues. CDR3 sequence (DNA): TGTGCCACCAGTGACACTTATACGCAGTATTTT. Residues: CATSDTYTQYF.

The V gene is TRBV13, the J gene TRBJ1-2; 8 bases align to TRBD1. Germline CDR1 PRHDT, CDR2 FYEKMQ (reference sequence). V trimming: 5 bases; J trimming: 3 bases; junction bases outside the gene matches: 8. This CDR3 region has 15 residues. CDR3 DNA sequence: TGTGCCAGCAGCACGCCGGGACAGGCTGACTATGGCTACACCTTC. Its protein product is CASSTPGQADYGYTF.

The CDR3 region is CASSGAGDSYEQYF. The CDR3 DNA reads as TGTGCCAGCAGCGGCGCGGGGGACAGCTACGAGCAGTACTTC. V usage is TRBV9 and J usage is TRBJ2-7, with D tentatively TRBD1 or TRBD2 (7 bases each). CDR1 is SGDLS and CDR2 is YYNGEE in the germline V gene. The V gene lost 3 bases and the J gene lost 3 bases, with 13 bases spanning the gap. The CDR3 is 14 amino acids.

V gene TRBV19 combines with J gene TRBJ2-7, with D hard to call. The ends were cut back, 3 bases at V and 3 bases at J, with 12 bases in the middle. The CDR3 spans 14 residues. The germline V gene has CDR1 LNHDA and CDR2 SQIVND (reference sequence). CDR3 region: CASSMTSYRYEQYF. In nucleotides, the CDR3 is TGTGCCAGTAGTATGACGAGTTATCGCTACGAGCAGTACTTC.

The chain uses TRBV13 and TRBJ2-1; 11 bases match TRBD2. J gave up 5 bases and V 3 bases, and 3 bases lay outside the gene matches. There are 15 residues in the CDR3. Germline-derived CDR1 and CDR2 are PRHDT and FYEKMQ (reference sequence). CDR3 coding DNA: TGTGCCAGCAGCTTCCTGACTAGCGGGAACAATGAGCAGTTCTTC. Its translation is CASSFLTSGNNEQFF.

The V and J genes are TRBV4-2 and TRBJ1-5; TRBD1 might be the D (6 bases). Germline V gene data show CDR1 as LGHNA and CDR2 as YNFKEQ. With 1 base removed from V and 7 bases from J, the gap between germline ends came to 35 bases. The CDR3 is 22 residues long. The CDR3 sequence is CASSQVRVSGVQGEGGGQPQHF. DNA for the CDR3: TGTGCCAGCAGCCAAGTTCGGGTGTCAGGGGTACAGGGTGAGGGGGGAGGACAGCCCCAGCATTTT.

J is TRBJ2-3 and V is TRBV2; 7 bases are a match to TRBD1. Germline V gene lookup returns CDR1 SNHLY and CDR2 FYNNEI. Trimming cost V 4 bases and J 4 bases; bases outside gene matches: 5. The CDR3 runs to 14 residues. The CDR3 is CASSGTGRADTQYF. In nucleotides, the CDR3 is TGTGCCAGCAGTGGGACAGGCAGGGCAGATACGCAGTATTTT.

The chain couples TRBV6-5 to TRBJ1-2, with D maybe TRBD1 (6 bases). With 5 bases removed from V and 2 bases from J, the gap between germline ends came to 15 bases. The CDR3 runs 15 residues. Germline values: CDR1 MNHEY, CDR2 SVGAGI. The CDR3 sequence: CASSPSGGQNYGYTF. The CDR3 DNA reads TGTGCCAGCAGTCCCTCGGGGGGGCAAAACTATGGCTACACCTTC.

The chain links TRBV7-9 to TRBJ2-7; no definite D call. The CDR3 is 14 amino acids. Trimming shortened V by 2 bases and J by 2 bases, and 10 bases separated the two germline ends. Per germline, CDR1 SEHNR and CDR2 FQNEAQ (reference sequence). The CDR3 nucleotides are TGTGCCAGCAGCTTACAGCCACCACCCTACGAGCAGTACTTC. It encodes CASSLQPPPYEQYF.

This clone was picked up a small number of times. This CDR3 is CASSETRGFTQYF. The CDR3, as DNA: TGTGCCAGCAGCGAAACCCGGGGTTTTACGCAGTATTTT. The chain combines TRBV6-4 with TRBJ2-3, with D possibly matching TRBD2 (5 bases). This CDR3 has 13 residues. Germline lookup yields CDR1 MRHNA and CDR2 SNTAGT. The germline V and J ends were trimmed by 6 bases and 8 bases, with 15 bases remaining between them.

This clone turned up a few times. This chain links TRBV6-4 with TRBJ2-1; 9 bases match TRBD2. Germline trimming cut 2 bases from V and 7 bases from J; bases unmatched to any gene: 6. From germline, CDR1 is MRHNA and CDR2 SNTAGT. The CDR3 runs to 15 residues. CDR3 sequence (DNA): TGTGCCAGCAGTGACAGTAGCGGGAGTGGAAATGAGCAGTTCTTC. Translated: CASSDSSGSGNEQFF.

This clone was picked up one time. The chain couples TRBV9 to TRBJ1-5; 7 positions agree with TRBD1. The CDR3 contains 15 residues. V lost 0 bases to trimming and J lost 4 bases; unmatched junction nucleotides: 4. In germline, CDR1 is SGDLS, CDR2 YYNGEE. CDR3 protein: CASSVGGQANQPQHF. CDR3 coding DNA: TGTGCCAGCAGCGTAGGTGGACAGGCTAATCAGCCCCAGCATTTT.

This clone was counted a few times. The chain couples TRBV19 to TRBJ2-5, with D possibly matching TRBD1 (5 bases). Deletions cut 2 bases from V and 5 bases from J, with 12 bases between. The CDR3 has 14 amino acids. Germline V gene data show CDR1 as LNHDA and CDR2 as SQIVND (reference sequence). In DNA form, the CDR3 reads TGTGCCAGTAGTATAACAGGCGGCTACGAGACCCAGTACTTC. Translated: CASSITGGYETQYF.

The chain links TRBV6-6 to TRBJ1-3, with D uncertain. V was cut by 2 bases and J by 3 bases, with 5 bases left in between. Germline values: CDR1 MNHNY, CDR2 SVGAGI (reference sequence). CDR3 length: 13 amino acids. CDR3 protein: CASSYGSGNTIYF. DNA for the CDR3: TGTGCCAGCAGTTACGGCAGTGGAAACACCATATATTTT.

V usage is TRBV23-1 and J usage is TRBJ2-2; perhaps TRBD2 as D (7 bases). TRBV23-1 is treated as an ORF (open reading frame) with a function not yet certain. V was clipped by 3 bases and J by 6 bases, with 23 bases between them. The CDR3 contains 18 residues. The CDR3 region is CASSHSISGTPESGELFF. The CDR3 region has the DNA TGCGCCAGCAGTCACTCTATAAGCGGGACACCCGAGTCCGGGGAGCTGTTTTTT.